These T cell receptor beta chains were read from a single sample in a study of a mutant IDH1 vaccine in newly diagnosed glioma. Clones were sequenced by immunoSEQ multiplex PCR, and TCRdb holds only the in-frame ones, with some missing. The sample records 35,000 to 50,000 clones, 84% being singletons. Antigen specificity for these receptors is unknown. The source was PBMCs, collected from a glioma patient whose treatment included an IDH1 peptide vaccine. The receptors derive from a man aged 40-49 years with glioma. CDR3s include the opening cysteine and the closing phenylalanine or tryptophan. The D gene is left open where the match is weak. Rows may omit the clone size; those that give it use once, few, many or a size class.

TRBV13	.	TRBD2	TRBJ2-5	CASSLRMREPLQEGQYF	TGTGCCAGCAGCTTACGAATGCGGGAGCCCCTCCAAGAAGGCCAGTACTTC
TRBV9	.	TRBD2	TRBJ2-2	CASSVIAGGGTGELFF	TGTGCCAGCAGCGTTATAGCGGGAGGGGGCACCGGGGAGCTGTTTTTT
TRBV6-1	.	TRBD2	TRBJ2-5	CASGGGRLETQYF	TGTGCCAGCGGCGGCGGGAGGTTAGAGACCCAGTACTTC
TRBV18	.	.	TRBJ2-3	CASSALETDTQYF	TGTGCCAGCTCAGCCTTAGAAACAGATACGCAGTATTTT
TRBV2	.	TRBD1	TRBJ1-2	CASSVGQGGYGYTF	TGTGCCAGCAGCGTAGGACAGGGTGGCTATGGCTACACCTTC
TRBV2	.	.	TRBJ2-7	CASSGTPLSYEQYF	TGTGCCAGCAGTGGCACTCCTCTCTCCTACGAGCAGTACTTC
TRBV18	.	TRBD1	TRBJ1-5	CASSLRQGGGNQPQHF	TGTGCCAGCTCACTAAGACAGGGCGGAGGCAATCAGCCCCAGCATTTT
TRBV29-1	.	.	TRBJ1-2	CSVNGYTF	TGCAGCGTTAACGGCTACACCTTC
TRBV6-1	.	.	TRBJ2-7	CASQVSSKHEQYF	TGTGCCTCCCAAGTTAGCTCTAAACACGAGCAGTACTTC
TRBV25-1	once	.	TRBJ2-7	CASSAYYEQYF	TGTGCCAGCAGTGCCTACTACGAGCAGTACTTC
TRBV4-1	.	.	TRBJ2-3	CASREGIRTDTQYF	TGCGCCAGCAGAGAGGGGATCAGGACAGATACGCAGTATTTT
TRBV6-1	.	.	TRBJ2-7	CASSDTRVDYEQYF	TGTGCCAGCAGTGATACCAGAGTAGACTACGAGCAGTACTTC
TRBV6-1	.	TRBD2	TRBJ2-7	CASSEVIAGPVTYEQYF	TGTGCCAGCAGTGAAGTCATAGCGGGACCGGTCACCTACGAGCAGTACTTC
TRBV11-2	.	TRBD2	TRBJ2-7	CASFKGLAGGWSEQYF	TGTGCCAGCTTTAAGGGACTAGCGGGAGGATGGAGCGAGCAGTACTTC
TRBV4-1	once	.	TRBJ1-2	CASSPQGADYGYTF	TGCGCCAGCAGCCCCCAAGGGGCCGACTATGGCTACACCTTC
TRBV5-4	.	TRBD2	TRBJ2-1	CASTQTSASYNEQFF	TGTGCCAGCACACAAACTAGCGCCTCCTACAATGAGCAGTTCTTC
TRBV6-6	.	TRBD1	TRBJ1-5	CASSRTGGGNQPQHF	TGTGCCAGCAGCAGAACAGGGGGAGGCAATCAGCCCCAGCATTTT
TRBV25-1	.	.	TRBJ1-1	CASQRNTEAFF	TGTGCCAGCCAGCGGAACACTGAAGCTTTCTTT
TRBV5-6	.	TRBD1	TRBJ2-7	CASSKGQGRYEQYF	TGTGCCAGCAGCAAGGGACAGGGTAGGTACGAGCAGTACTTC
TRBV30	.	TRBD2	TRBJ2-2	CAWRVGEGNPGRTGELFF	TGTGCCTGGAGGGTCGGGGAGGGCAACCCGGGGAGGACCGGGGAGCTGTTTTTT
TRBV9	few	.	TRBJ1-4	CASSVGDKRIATNEKLFF	TGTGCCAGCAGCGTAGGAGATAAGAGAATAGCAACTAATGAAAAACTGTTTTTT
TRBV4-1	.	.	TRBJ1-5	CASSQVNRNQPQHF	TGCGCCAGCAGCCAAGTTAACAGGAATCAGCCCCAGCATTTT
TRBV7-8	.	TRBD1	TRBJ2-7	CASSLVQTGSYEQYF	TGTGCCAGCAGCTTAGTCCAGACAGGGAGCTACGAGCAGTACTTC
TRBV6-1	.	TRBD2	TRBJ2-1	CASSPLAGGSNEQFF	TGTGCCAGCAGCCCACTAGCGGGAGGGTCCAATGAGCAGTTCTTC
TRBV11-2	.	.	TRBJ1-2	CASSPDGNYGYTF	TGTGCCAGCAGCCCGGACGGAAACTATGGCTACACCTTC